These T cell receptor beta chains were read from a single sample in a study of blood T cells in healthy people across ages. TCRdb reprocessed the 5' RACE reads via MiXCR and lists one record per CDR3 protein. Here the sample spans 700,000 to 850,000 distinct CDR3 sequences, roughly 40% being singletons. The material sequenced was blood. Every receptor here comes from a young man in good health. Each CDR3 is given with its conserved first and last residue.

v_call cdr3_aa
TRBV11-2 CASSPEKTGPGELFF
TRBV15 CATSREGGFTEAFF
TRBV4-3 CASSQDFGGREAQYF
TRBV20-1 CSARSSLAKNIQYF
TRBV7-9 CANSRYPTGGSKGEQYF
TRBV13 CASSMPGQEGTGELFF
TRBV27 CASSLQRDNEKLFF
TRBV4-1 CASSQDLRAAYNEQFF
TRBV13 CASRGLGLANTDTQYF
TRBV5-4 CASSGGPNTEAFF
TRBV5-1 CASSFGLAGAESSYEQYF
TRBV5-1 CASRSGLAGDTQYF
TRBV4-2 CASSQDVGSEELFF
TRBV10-3 CAIRVGLNTEAFF
TRBV7-8 CASSHRDNTDTQYF
TRBV9 CASSPNDDTDTQYF
TRBV27 CASSLSILGTDTQYF
TRBV18 CASSPGSRRGTDTQYF
TRBV5-1 CVSRETDEQFF
TRBV7-2 CASSLGGRPNEKLFF
TRBV20-1 CSASSSSRSNQPQHF
TRBV5-5 CASSLTGAAGYGYTF
TRBV12-3/TRBV12-4 CGTGRSGANVLTF
TRBV15 CATSRGTVRLAPDTQYF
TRBV20-1 CSAGTTQGQYSNQPQHF
TRBV24-1 CATSDFGGTRDSTDTQYF
TRBV5-6 CASSLIAGEQFF
TRBV6-6 CASSRGELGQPQHF
TRBV2 CASSPRSSGANVPTF
TRBV20-1 CSARETGGVWGYTF
TRBV6-2/TRBV6-3 CASSRLAGGPKTDTQYF
TRBV6-5 CASSYYYGGSYNEQFF
TRBV5-1 CASSFERANTGELFF
TRBV12-3/TRBV12-4 CASSLDNQPQHF
TRBV21-1 CASPQGQAGGLSSYNEQFF
TRBV29-1 CSIVTGGTEAFF
TRBV6-2/TRBV6-3 CASGQGDPEQYF
TRBV7-8 CASSPLGDRGQLRQNLQYF
TRBV2 CASEPQGVHGELFF
TRBV25-1 CASNLRTGGPSRDQPQHF
TRBV9 CASSLITDRPKDTEAFF
TRBV7-8 CASSQTSGGSNEQFF
TRBV25-1 CASSGSPGQRNTEAFF
TRBV28 CASSFLSGTYTDTQYF
TRBV20-1 CSALGQFNQPQHF
TRBV20-1 CSALQRRAGDEQYF
TRBV7-2 CASSILGAVYEQFF
TRBV7-3 CASSQGLAGGFTDTQYF
TRBV5-1 CASSSGPTKETQYF
TRBV29-1 CSVEDQNNEQFF
TRBV12-3/TRBV12-4 CASKPGLAGVEAYNEQFF
TRBV20-1 CSALGLDSYEQYF
TRBV4-2 CASSQEDRGRGEKLFF
TRBV5-1 CASSSNPSLTGVDEAFF
TRBV2 CASSEVAPRDGTQYF
TRBV29-1 CSVQSGGYEQYF
TRBV3-1 CASRLEGVPNERYF